The clone carrying this TCR beta chain was counted a few times. The antigen is not known. This beta chain is an unintended read in a library built for alpha chains; its size means little. Indicated time point: sample taken at primary tumor resection. Material for sequencing was whole RNA from tumor, nontumor lung or frozen PBMC, left unsorted. TCRdb passed the 5' RACE reads through MiXCR, listing each CDR3 protein once. The sample consists of about 18,000 distinct CDR3 sequences, more than 9% of them appearing once. The data stem from a study of spatial heterogeneity in lung cancer. Study background: Each time, sequencing found more beta-chain sequences than alpha-chain sequences. Whole-study findings and limits: Counts of expanded alpha and beta TCRs within tumors tracked the tumor nonsynonymous mutation count.

The CDR3 covers 15 residues. Unmatched junction bases numbered 8, after V lost 3 bases and J lost 4 bases. Germline CDR1 and CDR2: DFQATT and SNEGSKA (reference sequence). The V call is TRBV20-1, the J call TRBJ2-1; 8 nucleotides align to TRBD2. This receptor was taken from a female donor with early-stage non-small cell lung cancer. The source was lung tumor tissue, collected at surgery. CDR3 loop: CSARIPGGAYNEQFF. CDR3 DNA sequence: TGCAGTGCTAGGATTCCGGGGGGGGCGTACAATGAGCAGTTCTTC.